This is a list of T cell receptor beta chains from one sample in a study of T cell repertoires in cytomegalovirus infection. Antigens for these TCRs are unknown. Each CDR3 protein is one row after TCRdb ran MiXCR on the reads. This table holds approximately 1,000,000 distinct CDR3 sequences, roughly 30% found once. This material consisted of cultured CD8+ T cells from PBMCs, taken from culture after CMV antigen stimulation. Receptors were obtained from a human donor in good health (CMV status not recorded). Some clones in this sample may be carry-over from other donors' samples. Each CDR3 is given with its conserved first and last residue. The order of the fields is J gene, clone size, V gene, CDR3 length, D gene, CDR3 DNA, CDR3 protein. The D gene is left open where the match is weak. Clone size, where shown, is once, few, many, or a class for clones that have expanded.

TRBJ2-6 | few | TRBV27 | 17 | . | TGTGCCAGCAGTTTGGGGCTCGGGAGCTCTGGGGCCAACGTCCTGACTTTC | CASSLGLGSSGANVLTF
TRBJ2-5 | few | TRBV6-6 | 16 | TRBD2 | TGTGCCAGCAGTTCACCGAGGACTAGCGGGGGGGAGACCCAGTACTTC | CASSSPRTSGGETQYF
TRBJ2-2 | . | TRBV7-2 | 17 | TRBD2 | TGTGCCAGCAGCTTAGCGGCGGGGGGGCGGGGCACCGGGGAGCTGTTTTTT | CASSLAAGGRGTGELFF
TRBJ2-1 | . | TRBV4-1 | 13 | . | TGCACCAGCAGCCAACACCGGTGGGATGAGCAGTTCTTC | CTSSQHRWDEQFF
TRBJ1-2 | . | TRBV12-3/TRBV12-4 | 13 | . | TGTGCCAGCAGTTTCGGGCATGACTATGGCTACACCTTC | CASSFGHDYGYTF
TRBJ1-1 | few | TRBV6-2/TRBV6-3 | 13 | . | TGTGCCAGCAGTTATGGGGTTTTACGGGAGGCTTTCTTT | CASSYGVLREAFF
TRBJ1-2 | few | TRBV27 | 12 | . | TGTGCCAGCAGTTTCGGGAACTATGGCTACACCTTC | CASSFGNYGYTF
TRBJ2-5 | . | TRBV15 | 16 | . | TGTGCCACCAGCAGCTATAATCTATTTCCACAAGAGACCCAGTACTTC | CATSSYNLFPQETQYF
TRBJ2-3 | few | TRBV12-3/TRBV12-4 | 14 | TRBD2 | TGTGCCAGCACTTCAAGCGGGGAGGGAGATACGCAGTATTTT | CASTSSGEGDTQYF
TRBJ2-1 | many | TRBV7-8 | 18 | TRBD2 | TGTGCCAGCAGCCCGGGACTAGCGGGGGGGAACTCCTACAATGAGCAGTTCTTC | CASSPGLAGGNSYNEQFF
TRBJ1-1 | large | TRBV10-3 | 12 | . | TGTGCCATCAGTGAGTCAACCACTGAAGCTTTCTTT | CAISESTTEAFF
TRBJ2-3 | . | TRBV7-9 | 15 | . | TGTGCCAGCAGGGCCCCGGCGGGGTACACAGATACGCAGTATTTT | CASRAPAGYTDTQYF
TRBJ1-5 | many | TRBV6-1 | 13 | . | TGTGCCAGTACCTGGGGAGGCAATCAGCCCCAGCATTTT | CASTWGGNQPQHF
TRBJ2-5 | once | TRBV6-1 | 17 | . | TGTGCCATCACAGGACAGAGCGGTACCGAAGCAAAAGAGACCCAGTACTTC | CAITGQSGTEAKETQYF
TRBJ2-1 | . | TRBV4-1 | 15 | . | TGCGCCGTAAGACCTGTAGTTACTTCCTACAATGAGCAGTTCTTC | CAVRPVVTSYNEQFF
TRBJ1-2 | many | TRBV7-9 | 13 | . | TGTGCCAGCAGCAAAACAGAGAACTATGGCTACACCTTC | CASSKTENYGYTF
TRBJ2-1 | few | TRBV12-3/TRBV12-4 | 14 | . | TGTGCCAGCAGTTTTACGGAGGGGGCGGGTGAGCAGTTCTTC | CASSFTEGAGEQFF
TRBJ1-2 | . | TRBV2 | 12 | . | TGTGCCAGTTGGGGACGCAACTATGGCTACACCTTC | CASWGRNYGYTF
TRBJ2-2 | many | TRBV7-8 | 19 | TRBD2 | TGTGCCAGCAGGTCCGTCGGGCTAGCGGGGGGTGCCAACACCGGGGAGCTGTTTTTT | CASRSVGLAGGANTGELFF
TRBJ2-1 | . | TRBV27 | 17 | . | TGTGCCAGCAGTTTAACTCAGACGAGTTATTTCTACAATGAGCAGTTCTTC | CASSLTQTSYFYNEQFF
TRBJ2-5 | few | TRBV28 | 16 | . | TGTGCCAGCGGGGGAAGAGACAGAGGGCTCCAAGAGACCCAGTACTTC | CASGGRDRGLQETQYF
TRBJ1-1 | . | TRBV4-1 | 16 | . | TGCGCCAGCAGCCAAGGAAAGGCAGGGGCGAGAACTGAAGCTTTCTTT | CASSQGKAGARTEAFF
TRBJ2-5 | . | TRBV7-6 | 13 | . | TGTGCCAGTAGGGGCAGACGTCAAGAGACCCAGTACTTC | CASRGRRQETQYF
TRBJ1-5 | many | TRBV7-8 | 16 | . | TGTGCCAGCAGCTTAATTGCTAGACAGGGCAATCAGCCCCAGCATTTT | CASSLIARQGNQPQHF
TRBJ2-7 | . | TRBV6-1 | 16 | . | TGTGCCAGCAGTGAACAGCAGGGGCGAGATTGGGACGAGCAGTACTTC | CASSEQQGRDWDEQYF
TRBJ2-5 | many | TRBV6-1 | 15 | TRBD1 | TGTGCCAGCACAGACGGACAGGGGGCTAAGGAGACCCAGTACTTC | CASTDGQGAKETQYF
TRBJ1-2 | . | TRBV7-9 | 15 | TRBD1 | TGTGCCAGCAGCTCACTGACAGGGCATAACTATGGCTACACCTTC | CASSSLTGHNYGYTF
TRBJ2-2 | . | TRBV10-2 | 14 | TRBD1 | TGCGCCAGCAGGGCCAGACAGGGTCCCGGGGAGCTGTTTTTT | CASRARQGPGELFF
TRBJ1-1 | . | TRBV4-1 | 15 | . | TGCGCCAGCAGCCAAGATCCTCGGTCGAACACTGAAGCTTTCTTT | CASSQDPRSNTEAFF
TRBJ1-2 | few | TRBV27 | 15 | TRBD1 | TGTGCCAGCAGGGACAGGGGGGAGATTCACTATGGCTACACCTTC | CASRDRGEIHYGYTF
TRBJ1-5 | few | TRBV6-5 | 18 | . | TGTGCCAGCAGTTACTCGAATAGTTTCCGGCCGGAAGAAGGGACCCAGCATTTT | CASSYSNSFRPEEGTQHF
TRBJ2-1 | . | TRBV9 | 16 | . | TGTGCCAGCAGCGTAGTTTCGGGGGCCGGCTACAATGAGCAGTTCTTC | CASSVVSGAGYNEQFF
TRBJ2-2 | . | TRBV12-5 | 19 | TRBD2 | TGTGCTAGTGGTTTGTCCCCGGGAGCGGGGGGGCGGGGCACCGGGGAGCTGTTTTTT | CASGLSPGAGGRGTGELFF
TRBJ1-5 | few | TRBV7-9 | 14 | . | TGTGCCAGCAGCCTCGGACACCTCCCTCAGCCCCAGCATTTT | CASSLGHLPQPQHF
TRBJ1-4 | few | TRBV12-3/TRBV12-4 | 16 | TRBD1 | TGTGCCAGCAGCTTTCTTGGGGACAGCGCTTGGGAAAAACTGTTTTTT | CASSFLGDSAWEKLFF
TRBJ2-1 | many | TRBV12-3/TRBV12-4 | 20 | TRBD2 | TGTGCCAGCAGTTTACGTTCTAGCGGGCTTTACAAAAGCTCCTACAATGAGCAGTTCTTC | CASSLRSSGLYKSSYNEQFF
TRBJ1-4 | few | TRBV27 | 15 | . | TGTGCCAGCAGCCCTTTTTATCCCCAAAATGAAAAACTGTTTTTT | CASSPFYPQNEKLFF
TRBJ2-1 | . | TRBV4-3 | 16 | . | TGCGCCAGCAGTCCGAGCGGAAACTCAAAGTACAATGAGCAGTTCTTC | CASSPSGNSKYNEQFF
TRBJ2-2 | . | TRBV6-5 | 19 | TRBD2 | TGTGCCAGCAGTTACTCCCGACTAGCGGGGGCCCCGAACACCGGGGAGCTGTTTTTT | CASSYSRLAGAPNTGELFF
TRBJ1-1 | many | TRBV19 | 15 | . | TGTGCCAGTAGTGGTGGGCGTCCAATGAACACTGAAGCTTTCTTT | CASSGGRPMNTEAFF
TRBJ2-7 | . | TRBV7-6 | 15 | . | TGTGCCAGCAGCTCACCGGGGGCAGGGGTCTACGAGCAGTACTTC | CASSSPGAGVYEQYF
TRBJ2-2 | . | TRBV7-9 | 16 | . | TGTGCCAGCAGCCACCCCGGGACACCGAACACCGGGGAGCTGTTTTTT | CASSHPGTPNTGELFF
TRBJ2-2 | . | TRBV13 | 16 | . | TGTGCCAGCAGCATCCGATGGAGACAGATAACCGGGGAGCTGTTTTTT | CASSIRWRQITGELFF
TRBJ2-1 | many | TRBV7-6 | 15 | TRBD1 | TGTGCCAGCAGCTTGACTCCGGGACAGTCGAACGAGCAGTTCTTC | CASSLTPGQSNEQFF
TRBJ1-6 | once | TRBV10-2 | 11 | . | TGCGCCAGCAGTGGATCTAAACCCCTCCACTTT | CASSGSKPLHF
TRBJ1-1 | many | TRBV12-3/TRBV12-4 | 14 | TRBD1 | TGTGCCAGCAGTCGGGGACAGGGGAACACTGAAGCTTTCTTT | CASSRGQGNTEAFF
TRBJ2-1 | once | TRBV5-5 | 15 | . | TGTGCCAGCAGCTTGGAGAACAGGCCGGGGAATGAGCAGTTCTTC | CASSLENRPGNEQFF
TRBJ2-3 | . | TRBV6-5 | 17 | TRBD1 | TGTGCCAGCAGGACAGGGGGAAGGGAGGGACTTATCGGAACGCAGTATTTT | CASRTGGREGLIGTQYF
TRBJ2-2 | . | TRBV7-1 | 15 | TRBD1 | TGTGCCAGCAGCCCCGGAGACAGGGAATCCGGGGAGCTGTTTTTT | CASSPGDRESGELFF
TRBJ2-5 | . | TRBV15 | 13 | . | TGTGCCACCAGCAGAGTCCATCAAGAGACCCAGTACTTC | CATSRVHQETQYF
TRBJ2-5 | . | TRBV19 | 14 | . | TGTGCCAGTAGGGACGGGAGTGCGGGTGAGACCCAGTACTTC | CASRDGSAGETQYF
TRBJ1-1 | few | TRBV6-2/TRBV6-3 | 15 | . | TGTGCCAGCACCCCCTGGGAGTTGAGCAACACTGAAGCTTTCTTT | CASTPWELSNTEAFF
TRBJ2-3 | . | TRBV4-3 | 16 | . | TGCGCCAGCAGCCAAATGGCGCCCGCCGCCACAGATACGCAGTATTTT | CASSQMAPAATDTQYF
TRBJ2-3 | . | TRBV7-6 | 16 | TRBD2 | TGTGCCAGCAGCTTAGTCGGGAGGAAAAGCACAGATACGCAGTATTTT | CASSLVGRKSTDTQYF
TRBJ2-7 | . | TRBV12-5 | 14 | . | TGTGCTAGTGGTTTGGACCTGTTAGGGTTGGAGCAGTACTTC | CASGLDLLGLEQYF
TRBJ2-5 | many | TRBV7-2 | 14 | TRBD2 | TGTGCCAGCAGGGTAGCGGGGGACTGGGAGACCCAGTACTTC | CASRVAGDWETQYF